This TCR beta chain was recovered during a study of patients and donors after allogeneic stem cell transplantation. This CDR3 is built from 15 residues. Germline V gene data show CDR1 as SGDLS and CDR2 as YYNGEE. With 4 bases clipped from V and 2 bases from J, the junction kept 8 bases outside the gene matches. Via MiXCR, TCRdb re-called the RT-PCR reads, giving one row per CDR3 protein. The table includes about 2,700 distinct CDR3 sequences, roughly 4.2% detected once. The sample holds many counts of this clonotype. This TCR derives from a human donor who was either an allogeneic HSCT recipient or a stem cell or donor lymphocyte infusion donor (not recorded which). It is not recorded whose cells these are; they may come from a transplant donor. The chain employs TRBV9 and TRBJ1-1, with 7 bases aligning to TRBD1. What was sequenced was blood, either unsorted or a sorted T cell fraction (not recorded which). In nucleotides, the CDR3 is TGTGCCAGCAGCATACAGACAGGGTCTAACACTGAAGCTTTCTTT. Translation gives CASSIQTGSNTEAFF.